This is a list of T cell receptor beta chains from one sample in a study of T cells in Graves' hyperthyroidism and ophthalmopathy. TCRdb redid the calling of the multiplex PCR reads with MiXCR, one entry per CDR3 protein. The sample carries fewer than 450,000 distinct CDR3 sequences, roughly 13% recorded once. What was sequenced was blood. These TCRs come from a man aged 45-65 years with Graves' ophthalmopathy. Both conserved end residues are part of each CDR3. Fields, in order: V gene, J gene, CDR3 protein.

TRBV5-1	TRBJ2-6	CATQRDISGANVLTF
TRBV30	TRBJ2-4	CAWSVRALKNIQYF
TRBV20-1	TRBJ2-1	CSASRGGGSSYNEQFF
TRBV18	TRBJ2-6	CASSPIDSSGANVLTF
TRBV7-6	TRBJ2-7	CASSTDRFSYEQYF
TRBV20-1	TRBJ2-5	CSAGGWEETQYF
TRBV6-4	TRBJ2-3	CASSEDRGSTDTQYF
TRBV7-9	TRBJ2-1	CASSLAQWDEQFF
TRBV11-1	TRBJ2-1	CASSLDGRAGGYNEQFF
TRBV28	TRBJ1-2	CASKTGEGGYTF
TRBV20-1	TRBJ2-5	CSARGGASGAQETQYF
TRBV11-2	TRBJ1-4	CASSLGGTSNEKLFF
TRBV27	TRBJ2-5	CASSISNQETQYF
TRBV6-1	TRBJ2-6	CASSKTSGSNVLTF
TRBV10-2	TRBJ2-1	CASREQKGTSGRVIYNEQFF
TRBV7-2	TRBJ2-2	CASSSQGAFTGELFF
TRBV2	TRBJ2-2	CASSLDRGTNTGELFF